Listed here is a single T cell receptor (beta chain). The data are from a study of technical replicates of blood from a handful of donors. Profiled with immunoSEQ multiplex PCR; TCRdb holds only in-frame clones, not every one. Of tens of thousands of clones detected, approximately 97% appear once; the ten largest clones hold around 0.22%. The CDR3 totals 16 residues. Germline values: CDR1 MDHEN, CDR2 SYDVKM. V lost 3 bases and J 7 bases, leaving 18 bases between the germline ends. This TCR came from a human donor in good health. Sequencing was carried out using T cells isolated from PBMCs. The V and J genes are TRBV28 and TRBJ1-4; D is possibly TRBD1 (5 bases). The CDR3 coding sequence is TGTGCCAGCAGTTTCGGTTTTACGGGGGTTGGTGAAAAACTGTTTTTT. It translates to CASSFGFTGVGEKLFF.